Included here is one TCR beta chain sequence, with context. Its matching antigen is unknown. CDR1 is SQVTM and CDR2 is ANQGSEA in the germline V gene. Between the trimmed V and J ends, which lost 8 bases and 7 bases, there was a span of 26 bases. The CDR3 consists of 15 residues. This sample was included in a study of beta chain features in type 1 diabetes. Study-level findings and limits: Type 1 diabetes patients had TCRB CDR3s that were shorter (moderately but significantly so) in all four CD4+ subsets.

Sequenced material consisted of expressed TCRB transcripts (all of the isolated RNA was reverse transcribed). The repertoire was sequenced with immunoSEQ multiplex PCR; TCRdb's copy has only in-frame clones and lacks some. The sample lists roughly 150,000 clones; about 8.3% were seen once. Sequences were obtained from central memory CD4+ T cells from blood. The clonotype comes from a woman aged 18 to 35 with type 1 diabetes. The rearrangement uses TRBV29-1 and TRBJ1-2; D unclear. CDR3 in DNA: TGCAGCACACCCCTTCGAGGGTCCGGTTTGGGTGGCTACACCTTC. Translating gives CSTPLRGSGLGGYTF.